The T cell receptor beta chain described here comes from a study of shared clonotypes between healthy human individuals. Between the trimmed V and J ends, which lost 1 base and 4 bases, there was a span of 12 bases. Per the germline V gene, CDR1 is SGHRS and CDR2 is YFSETQ. The CDR3 totals 15 residues. DNA at around 210 ng, tens of thousands of T cell genomes, went into sorted-subset replicate PCRs. Profiled with immunoSEQ multiplex PCR; TCRdb holds only in-frame clones, not every one. The sample contains about 2,500,000 clones, approximately 90% of which appear only once. The sequencing input was naive CD4+ T cells sorted from blood. As for subset: CD45RA+ positively selected. The receptor was isolated from a man younger than 35 in good health. The chain recombines TRBV5-1 with TRBJ1-3; D is possibly TRBD1 (5 bases). The CDR3 region has the DNA TGCGCCAGCAGCTTGAGTCTGGACACCGGAAACACCATATATTTT. It specifies CASSLSLDTGNTIYF.